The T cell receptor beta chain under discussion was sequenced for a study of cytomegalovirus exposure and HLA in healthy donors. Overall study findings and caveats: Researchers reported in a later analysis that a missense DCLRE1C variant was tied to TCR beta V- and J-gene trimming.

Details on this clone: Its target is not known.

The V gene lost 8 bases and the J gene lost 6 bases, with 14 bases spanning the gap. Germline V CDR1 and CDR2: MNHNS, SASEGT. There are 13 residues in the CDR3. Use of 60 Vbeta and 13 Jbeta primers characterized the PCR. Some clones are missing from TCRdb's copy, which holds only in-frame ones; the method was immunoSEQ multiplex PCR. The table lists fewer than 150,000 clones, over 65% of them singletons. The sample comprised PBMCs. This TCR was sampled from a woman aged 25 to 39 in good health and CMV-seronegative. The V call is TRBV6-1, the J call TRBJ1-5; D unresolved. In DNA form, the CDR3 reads TGTGCCAGCTCAGGCGAGTATGGTCAGCCCCAGCATTTT. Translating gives CASSGEYGQPQHF.